This T cell receptor beta chain was captured by sequencing in a study of CD8 T cells in ankylosing spondylitis. V lost 5 bases to trimming and J lost 4 bases, with 14 bases between them. CDR3 length equals 14 residues. Germline CDR1 reads SGDLS; CDR2 reads YYNGEE. This clonotype was detected ten times or more. In making TCR beta libraries, quantitative 5'-RACE with molecular barcodes was used. TCRdb re-derived calls from the 5' RACE reads in MiXCR, one entry per CDR3 protein. The sample yields fewer than 80,000 distinct CDR3 sequences, less than 6% seen once. The clonotype originates from a male donor with ankylosing spondylitis or in good health (not recorded which). Material for sequencing was blood, either unsorted or a sorted T cell fraction (not recorded which). The V call is TRBV9, the J call TRBJ2-3; D might be TRBD1 (6 bases). The CDR3 DNA reads TGTGCCAGCAGTGAGCTCAAGGGGGCAGATACGCAGTATTTT. Its protein product is CASSELKGADTQYF.